This T cell receptor (beta chain) was profiled in a study of T cell responses to AZD1222 COVID-19 vaccine. The study, taken as a whole, reports: Baseline seropositivity occurred in only six AZD1222 recipients.

This clone appeared once. What it binds is not known. The CDR3 runs 16 residues. Trimming at V came to 4 bases and at J to 5 bases, leaving 13 bases not matched to a gene. Per germline, CDR1 SEHNR and CDR2 FQNEAQ (reference sequence). Measured with immunoSEQ multiplex PCR; TCRdb has only the in-frame clones, and not every one. This table has about 53,000 clones, about 81% appearing once. The chain recombines TRBV7-9 with TRBJ2-7, with TRBD1 matching over 8 bases. Sequencing used peripheral blood, obtained on day 0 of AZD1222 vaccination. The TCR sequence derives from an adult in good health. The CDR3 DNA reads as TGTGCCAGCAGCTCCGGGGAAACAGGGGGAAGGAACGAGCAGTACTTC. Translation: CASSSGETGGRNEQYF. The full variable domain, in which reference TRBV7-9 and TRBJ2-7 provide the parts outside the CDR3, is DTGVSQNPRHKITKRGQNVTFRCDPISEHNRLYWYRQTLGQGPEFLTYFQNEAQLEKSRLLSDRFSAERPKGSFSTLEIQRTEQGDSAMYLCASSSGETGGRNEQYFGPGTRLTVT.